This T cell receptor beta chain was documented in a study of Graves' ophthalmopathy and Graves' hyperthyroidism. Stable hyperthyroidism referred to disease that showed no ophthalmopathy within 18 months of follow-up. This clonotype was recorded a few times. What it binds is not known. RNA served as the template for amplifying TCR beta CDR3 regions. Second-round multiplex PCR came after a first-round RT-PCR that employed HTBI primers. From the multiplex PCR reads, TCRdb called clonotypes with MiXCR, one entry per CDR3 protein. The sample has 350,000 to 450,000 distinct CDR3 sequences; around 21% are singletons. Regarding the study as a whole: Discriminating ophthalmopathy from stable hyperthyroidism, a 13-signature model attained a sensitivity of around 87% and a specificity of 80% to 82%. Detection in blood was also observed for most expanded thyroid clonotypes above 0.001 frequency.

Sequencing was carried out using peripheral blood. The sequence was obtained from a woman aged 18-30 years with stable Graves' hyperthyroidism.

DNA for the CDR3: TGTGCCAGCAGCCTCAGGCCGTATCCAGGGGACGAGCAGTACTTC. This encodes CASSLRPYPGDEQYF. The J gene is TRBJ2-7, the V gene TRBV11-3; possibly TRBD1 for D (6 bases). The CDR3 consists of 15 residues. V was cut by 5 bases and J by 5 bases, with 19 bases left in between. The germline CDR1 and CDR2 sequences are SGHNT and YENEEA.